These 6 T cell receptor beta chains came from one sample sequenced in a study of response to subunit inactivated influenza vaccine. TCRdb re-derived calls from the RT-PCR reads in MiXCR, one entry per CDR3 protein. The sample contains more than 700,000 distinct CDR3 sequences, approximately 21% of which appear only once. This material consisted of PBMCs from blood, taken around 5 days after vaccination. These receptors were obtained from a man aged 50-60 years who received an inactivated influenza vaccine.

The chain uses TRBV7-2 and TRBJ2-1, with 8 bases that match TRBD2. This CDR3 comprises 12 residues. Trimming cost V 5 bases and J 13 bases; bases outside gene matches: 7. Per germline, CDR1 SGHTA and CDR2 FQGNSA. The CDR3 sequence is CASSTPGGVQFF. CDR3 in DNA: TGTGCCAGCAGCACACCCGGGGGGGTCCAGTTCTTC. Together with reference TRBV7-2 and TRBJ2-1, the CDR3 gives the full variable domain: GAGVSQSPSNKVTEKGKDVELRCDPISGHTALYWYRQSLGQGLEFLIYFQGNSAPDKSGLPSDRFSAERTGGSVSTLTIQRTQQEDSAVYLCASSTPGGVQFFGPGTRLTVL.

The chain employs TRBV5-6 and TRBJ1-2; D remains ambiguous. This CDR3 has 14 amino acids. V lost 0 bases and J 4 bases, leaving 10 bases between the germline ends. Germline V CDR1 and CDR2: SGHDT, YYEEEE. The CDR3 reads CASSLGTSVYGYTF. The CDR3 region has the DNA TGTGCCAGCAGCTTGGGAACATCAGTCTATGGCTACACCTTC. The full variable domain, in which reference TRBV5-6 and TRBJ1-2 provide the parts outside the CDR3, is DAGVTQSPTHLIKTRGQQVTLRCSPKSGHDTVSWYQQALGQGPQFIFQYYEEEERQRGNFPDRFSGHQFPNYSSELNVNALLLGDSALYLCASSLGTSVYGYTFGSGTRLTVV.

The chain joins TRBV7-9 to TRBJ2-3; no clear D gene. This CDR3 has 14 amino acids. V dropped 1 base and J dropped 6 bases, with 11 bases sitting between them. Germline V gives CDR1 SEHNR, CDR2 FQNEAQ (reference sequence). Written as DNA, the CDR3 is TGTGCCAGCAGCTTAGAGGATCGAAAGGATACGCAGTATTTT. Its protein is CASSLEDRKDTQYF.

The CDR3 spells CASSYGQRSGANVLTF. The DNA of the CDR3 is TGTGCCAGCAGTTACGGACAGCGCTCTGGGGCCAACGTCCTGACTTTC. V usage is TRBV6-5 and J usage is TRBJ2-6, with D maybe TRBD1 (6 bases). This CDR3 is 16 amino acids long. Deletions cut 2 bases from V and 0 bases from J, with 8 bases between. The germline gives CDR1 MNHEY, CDR2 SVGAGI.

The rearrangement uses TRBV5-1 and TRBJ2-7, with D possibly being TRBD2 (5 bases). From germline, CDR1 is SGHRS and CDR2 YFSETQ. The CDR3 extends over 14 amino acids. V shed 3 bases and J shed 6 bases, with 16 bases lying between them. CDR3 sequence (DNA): TGCGCCAGCAGCTCCGGACTTGGGGATGGCGAGCAGTACTTC. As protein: CASSSGLGDGEQYF.

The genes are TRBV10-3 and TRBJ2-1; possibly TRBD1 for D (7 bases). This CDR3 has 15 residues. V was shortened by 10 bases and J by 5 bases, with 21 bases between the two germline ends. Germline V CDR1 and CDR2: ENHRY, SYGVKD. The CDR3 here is CATRGLRGADNEQFF. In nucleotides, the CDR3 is TGTGCCACCCGGGGCCTCAGGGGGGCAGACAATGAGCAGTTCTTC.